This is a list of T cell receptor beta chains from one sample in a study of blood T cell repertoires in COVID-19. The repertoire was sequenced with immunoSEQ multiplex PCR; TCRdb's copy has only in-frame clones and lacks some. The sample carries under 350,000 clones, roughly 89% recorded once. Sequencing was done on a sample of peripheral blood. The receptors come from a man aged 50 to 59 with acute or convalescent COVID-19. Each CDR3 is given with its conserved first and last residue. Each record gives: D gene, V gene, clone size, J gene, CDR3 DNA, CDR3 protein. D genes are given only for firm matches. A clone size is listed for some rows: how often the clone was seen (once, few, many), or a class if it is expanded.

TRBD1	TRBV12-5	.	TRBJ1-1	TGTGCTAGTGGTTTGGTACGGGACAGGGGGGCTTTCTTT	CASGLVRDRGAFF
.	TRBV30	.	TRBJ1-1	TGTGCCAGCAGGAGGGAGAACACTGAAGCTTTCTTT	CASRRENTEAFF
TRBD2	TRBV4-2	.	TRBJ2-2	TGTGCCAGCAGCTCGGGGGGGCGCGCCACCGGGGAGCTGTTTTTT	CASSSGGRATGELFF
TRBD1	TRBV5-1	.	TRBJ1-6	TGCGCCAGCAGCGGGGGACAGGGGGCGAATTCACCCCTCCACTTT	CASSGGQGANSPLHF
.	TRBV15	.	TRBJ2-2	TGTGCCACCAGCAGAGTAGTGCACACCGGGGAGCTGTTTTTT	CATSRVVHTGELFF
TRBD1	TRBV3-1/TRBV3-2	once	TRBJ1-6	TGTGCCAGCAGCCAAGTGGGGCAGGGGGCCGTGGCCCTCCACTTT	CASSQVGQGAVALHF
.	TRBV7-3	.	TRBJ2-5	TGTGCCAGCAGCTCCACTAGCCGAGAGACCCAGTACTTC	CASSSTSRETQYF
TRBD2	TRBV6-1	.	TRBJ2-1	TGTGCCAGCAGTGAAGCGCTTCGAGGTAGCGGGGGGGCAAAGAATGAGCAGTTCTTC	CASSEALRGSGGAKNEQFF
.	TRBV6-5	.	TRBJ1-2	TGTGCCAGCGCGGGGATCTATGGCTACACCTTC	CASAGIYGYTF
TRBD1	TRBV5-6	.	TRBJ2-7	TGTGCCAGCAGCTTAGGGACAGGGGAGTACGAGCAGTACTTC	CASSLGTGEYEQYF
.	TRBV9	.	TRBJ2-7	TGTGCCAGCAGCGTAGTGGGCGGGTCCTACGAGCAGTACTTC	CASSVVGGSYEQYF